The 3 T cell receptor beta chains given below trace back to one sample, sequenced in a study of control samples from healthy donors and cancer patients. Measured with immunoSEQ multiplex PCR; TCRdb has only the in-frame clones, and not every one. Of 350,000 to 450,000 clones in the sample, 90% were seen once. Source material: PBMCs. Source of these receptors: a man aged 35 to 55 with head and neck cancer.

J is TRBJ2-1 and V is TRBV7-2; the D gene is possibly TRBD2 (5 bases). V gave up 5 bases and J gave up 8 bases, with 7 bases separating them. This CDR3 has 11 residues. Germline V gives CDR1 SGHTA, CDR2 FQGNSA. The CDR3 DNA is TGTGCCAGCAGCGTGAGGGATGAGCAGTTCTTC. This sequence encodes CASSVRDEQFF.

This CDR3 is CATRDNSYEQYF. CDR3 DNA sequence: TGTGCCACTAGGGACAATTCCTACGAGCAGTACTTC. V gene TRBV19 combines with J gene TRBJ2-7, with TRBD1 as a possible D gene (6 bases). The CDR3 has 12 amino acids. Per germline, CDR1 LNHDA and CDR2 SQIVND (reference sequence). Trimming took 10 bases from V and 1 from J, leaving 11 bases between them.

The rearrangement links TRBV19 to TRBJ1-5, with a tentative D call TRBD1 (5 bases). The CDR3 consists of 18 residues. Deletions cut 6 bases from V and 0 bases from J, with 21 bases between. Looked up from germline, CDR1 is LNHDA and CDR2 is SQIVND (reference sequence). CDR3 sequence (DNA): TGTGCCAGTAGCGGAGGGGCAGAGGGGCTTTATAGCAATCAGCCCCAGCATTTT. Protein product: CASSGGAEGLYSNQPQHF.